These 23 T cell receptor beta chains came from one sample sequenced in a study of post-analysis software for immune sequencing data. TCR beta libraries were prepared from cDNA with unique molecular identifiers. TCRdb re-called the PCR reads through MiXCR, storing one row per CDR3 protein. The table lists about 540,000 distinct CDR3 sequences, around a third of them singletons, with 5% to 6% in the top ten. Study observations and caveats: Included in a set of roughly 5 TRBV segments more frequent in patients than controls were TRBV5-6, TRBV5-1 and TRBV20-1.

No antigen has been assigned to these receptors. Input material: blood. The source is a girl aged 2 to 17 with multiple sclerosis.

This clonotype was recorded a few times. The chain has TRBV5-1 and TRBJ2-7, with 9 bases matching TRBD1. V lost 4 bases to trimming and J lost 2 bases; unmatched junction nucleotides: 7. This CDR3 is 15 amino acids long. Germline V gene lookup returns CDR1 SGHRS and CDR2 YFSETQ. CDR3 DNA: TGCGCCAGCAGCACACCGGACAGGGGTACCTACGAGCAGTACTTC. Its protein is CASSTPDRGTYEQYF.

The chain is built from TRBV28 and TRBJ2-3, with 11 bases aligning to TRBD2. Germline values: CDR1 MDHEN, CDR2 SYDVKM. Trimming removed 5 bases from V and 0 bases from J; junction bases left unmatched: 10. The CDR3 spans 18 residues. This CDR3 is CASSLRLAGLASTDTQYF. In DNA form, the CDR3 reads TGTGCCAGCAGTCTCCGACTAGCGGGGCTTGCTAGCACAGATACGCAGTATTTT.

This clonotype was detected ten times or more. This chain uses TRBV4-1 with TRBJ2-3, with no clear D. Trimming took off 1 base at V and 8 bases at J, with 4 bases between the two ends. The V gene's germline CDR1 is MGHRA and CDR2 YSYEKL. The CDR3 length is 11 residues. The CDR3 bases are TGCGCCAGCAGCCAAGCGGGTACGCAGTATTTT. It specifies CASSQAGTQYF.

In nucleotides, the CDR3 is TGTGCCAGCAGCCCCGTTGTAGGGGAACACATGAACACTGAAGCTTTCTTT. Translated: CASSPVVGEHMNTEAFF. This chain joins TRBV21-1 and TRBJ1-1; the table assigns TRBD1, which was not confirmed against the DNA. TRBV21-1 is assigned pseudogene status. The CDR3 length is 17 residues.

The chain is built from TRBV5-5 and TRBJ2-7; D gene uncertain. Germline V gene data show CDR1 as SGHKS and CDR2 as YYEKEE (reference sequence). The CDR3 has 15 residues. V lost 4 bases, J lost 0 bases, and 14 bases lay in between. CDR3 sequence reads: CASSPEAGTSYEQYF. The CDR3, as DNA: TGTGCCAGCAGCCCCGAGGCCGGAACCTCCTACGAGCAGTACTTC.

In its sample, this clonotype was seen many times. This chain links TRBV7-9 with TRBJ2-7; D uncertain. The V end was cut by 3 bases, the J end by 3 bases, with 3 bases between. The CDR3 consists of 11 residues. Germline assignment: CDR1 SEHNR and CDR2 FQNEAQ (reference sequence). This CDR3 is CASSFNYEQYF. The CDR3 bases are TGTGCCAGCAGCTTTAACTACGAGCAGTACTTC. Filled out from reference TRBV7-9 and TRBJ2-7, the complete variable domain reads DTGVSQNPRHKITKRGQNVTFRCDPISEHNRLYWYRQTLGQGPEFLTYFQNEAQLEKSRLLSDRFSAERPKGSFSTLEIQRTEQGDSAMYLCASSFNYEQYFGPGTRLTVT.

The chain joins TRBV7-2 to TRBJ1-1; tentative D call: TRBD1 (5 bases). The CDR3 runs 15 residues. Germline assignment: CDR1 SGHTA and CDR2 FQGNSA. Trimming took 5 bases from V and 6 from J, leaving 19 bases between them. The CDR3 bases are TGTGCCAGCAGCATAAAACCTGGGGGGACCGCTGAAGCTTTCTTT. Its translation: CASSIKPGGTAEAFF.

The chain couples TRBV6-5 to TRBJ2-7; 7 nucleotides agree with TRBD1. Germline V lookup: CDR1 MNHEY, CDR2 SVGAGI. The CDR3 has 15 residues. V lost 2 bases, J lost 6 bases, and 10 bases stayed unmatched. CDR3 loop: CASSYRRQGSSEQYF. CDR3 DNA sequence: TGTGCCAGCAGTTACCGGCGACAGGGCTCCAGCGAGCAGTACTTC.

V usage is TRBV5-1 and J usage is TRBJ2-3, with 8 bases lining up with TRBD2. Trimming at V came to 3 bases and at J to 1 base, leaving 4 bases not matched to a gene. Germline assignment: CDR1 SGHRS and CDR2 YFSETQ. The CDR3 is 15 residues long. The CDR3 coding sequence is TGCGCCAGCAGCTCCGTAGCGGGACGCACAGATACGCAGTATTTT. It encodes CASSSVAGRTDTQYF.

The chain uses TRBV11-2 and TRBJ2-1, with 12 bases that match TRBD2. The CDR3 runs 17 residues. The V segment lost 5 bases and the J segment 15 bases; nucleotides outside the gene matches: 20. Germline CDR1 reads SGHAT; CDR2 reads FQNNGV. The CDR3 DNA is TGTGCCAGCAGCCGGACCGGGACTAGCGGGCCTCCCATCCCGGGGTTCTTC. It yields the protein CASSRTGTSGPPIPGFF.

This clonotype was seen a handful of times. CDR3 protein: CASSFPNAGMADTQYF. The CDR3 DNA is TGCGCCAGCAGCTTCCCCAACGCGGGGATGGCAGATACGCAGTATTTT. The chain employs TRBV5-1 and TRBJ2-3, with D possibly being TRBD2 (6 bases). This CDR3 has 16 amino acids. V lost 2 bases and J lost 4, with 17 bases in between. Germline V gene sequence: CDR1 SGHRS, CDR2 YFSETQ.

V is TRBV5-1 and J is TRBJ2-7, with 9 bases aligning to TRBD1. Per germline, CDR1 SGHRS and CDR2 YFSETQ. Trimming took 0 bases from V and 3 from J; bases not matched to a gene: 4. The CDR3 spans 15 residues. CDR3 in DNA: TGCGCCAGCAGCTTGGGGGACAGGGACCTCTACGAGCAGTACTTC. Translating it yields CASSLGDRDLYEQYF.

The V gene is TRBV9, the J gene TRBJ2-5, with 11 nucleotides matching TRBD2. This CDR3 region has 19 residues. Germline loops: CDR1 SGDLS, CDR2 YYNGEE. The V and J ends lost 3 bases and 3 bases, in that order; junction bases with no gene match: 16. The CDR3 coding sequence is TGTGCCAGCAGCGAGCCGGATAGTCCTAGCGGGGGGCCCAAAGAGACCCAGTACTTC. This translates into CASSEPDSPSGGPKETQYF.

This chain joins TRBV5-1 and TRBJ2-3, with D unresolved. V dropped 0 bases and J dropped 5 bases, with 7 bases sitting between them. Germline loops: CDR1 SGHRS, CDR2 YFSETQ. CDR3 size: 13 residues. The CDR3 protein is CASSLEPRDTQYF. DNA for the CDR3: TGCGCCAGCAGCTTGGAGCCGAGAGATACGCAGTATTTT.

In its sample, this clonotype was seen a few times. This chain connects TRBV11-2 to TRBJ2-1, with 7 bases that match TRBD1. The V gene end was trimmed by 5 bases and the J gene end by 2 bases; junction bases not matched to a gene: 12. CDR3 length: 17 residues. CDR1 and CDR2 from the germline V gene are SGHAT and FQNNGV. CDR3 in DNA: TGTGCCAGCAGCCTTAGGACAGGTTTCCTCACCTACAATGAGCAGTTCTTC. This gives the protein CASSLRTGFLTYNEQFF.

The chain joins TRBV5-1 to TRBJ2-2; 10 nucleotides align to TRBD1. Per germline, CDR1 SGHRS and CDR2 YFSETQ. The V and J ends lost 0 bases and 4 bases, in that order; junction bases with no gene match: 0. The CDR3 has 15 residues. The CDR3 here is CASSLGTGGTGELFF. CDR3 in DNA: TGCGCCAGCAGCTTGGGGACAGGGGGCACCGGGGAGCTGTTTTTT.

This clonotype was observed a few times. In DNA, the CDR3 is TGTGCCAGCAGCCAAGAAAGGGGTTTGAACAATTGGCACTATGGCTACACCTTC. Protein product: CASSQERGLNNWHYGYTF. The chain is built from TRBV3-1 and TRBJ1-2; the D gene is possibly TRBD1 (5 bases). Germline V gene sequence: CDR1 LGHDT, CDR2 YNNKEL (reference sequence). Between the trimmed V and J ends, which lost 0 bases and 3 bases, there was a span of 20 bases. This CDR3 contains 18 residues.

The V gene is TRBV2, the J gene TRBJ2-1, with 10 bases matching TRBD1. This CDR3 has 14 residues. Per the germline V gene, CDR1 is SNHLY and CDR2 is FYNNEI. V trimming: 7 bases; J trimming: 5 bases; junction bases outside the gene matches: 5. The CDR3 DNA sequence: TGTGCCAGCAAGGGGGACAGGGGAGACAATGAGCAGTTCTTC. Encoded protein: CASKGDRGDNEQFF.

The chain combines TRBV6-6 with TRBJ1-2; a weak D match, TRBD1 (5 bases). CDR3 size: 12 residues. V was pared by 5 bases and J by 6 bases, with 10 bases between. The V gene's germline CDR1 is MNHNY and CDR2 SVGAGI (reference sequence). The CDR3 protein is CASSPDSDGYTF. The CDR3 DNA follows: TGTGCCAGCAGTCCAGACAGTGATGGCTACACCTTC.

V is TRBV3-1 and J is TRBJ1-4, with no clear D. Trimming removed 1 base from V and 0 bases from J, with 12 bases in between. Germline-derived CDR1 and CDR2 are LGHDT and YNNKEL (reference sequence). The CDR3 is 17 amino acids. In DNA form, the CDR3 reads TGTGCCAGCAGCCAAGCGAATCCCGTCGCAACTAATGAAAAACTGTTTTTT. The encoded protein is CASSQANPVATNEKLFF.

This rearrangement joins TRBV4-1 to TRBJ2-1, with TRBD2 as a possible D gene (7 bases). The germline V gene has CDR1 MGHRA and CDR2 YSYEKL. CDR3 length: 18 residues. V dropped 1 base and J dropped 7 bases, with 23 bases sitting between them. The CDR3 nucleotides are TGCGCCAGCAGCCAAGTTCGATTGGGGGGGGGCCGGTTGAATGAGCAGTTCTTC. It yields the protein CASSQVRLGGGRLNEQFF.

CDR3 region: CASSLEWGWVTEAFF. CDR3 coding DNA: TGTGCCAGCAGCTTAGAGTGGGGTTGGGTCACTGAAGCTTTCTTT. V usage is TRBV11-2 and J usage is TRBJ1-1; D not resolved. Trimming removed 0 bases from V and 4 bases from J, with 12 bases in between. This CDR3 has 15 residues. Germline V gene data show CDR1 as SGHAT and CDR2 as FQNNGV.

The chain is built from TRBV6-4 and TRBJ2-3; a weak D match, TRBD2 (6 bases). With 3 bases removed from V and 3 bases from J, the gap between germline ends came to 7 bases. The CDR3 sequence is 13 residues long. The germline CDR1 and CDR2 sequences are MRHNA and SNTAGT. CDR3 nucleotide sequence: TGTGCCAGCAGTGAACGGGGGACAGATACGCAGTATTTT. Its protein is CASSERGTDTQYF.